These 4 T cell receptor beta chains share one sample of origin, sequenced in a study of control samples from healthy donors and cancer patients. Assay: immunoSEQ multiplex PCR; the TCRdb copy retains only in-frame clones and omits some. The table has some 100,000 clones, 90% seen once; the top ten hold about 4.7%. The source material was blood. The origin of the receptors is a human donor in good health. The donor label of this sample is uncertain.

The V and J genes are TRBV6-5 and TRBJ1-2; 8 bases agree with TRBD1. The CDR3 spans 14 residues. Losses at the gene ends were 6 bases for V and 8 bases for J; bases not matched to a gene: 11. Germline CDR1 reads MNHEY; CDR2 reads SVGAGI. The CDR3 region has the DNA TGTGCCAGCAGGTGCGACAGGGGCAATTGCGGCTACACCTTC. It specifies CASRCDRGNCGYTF.

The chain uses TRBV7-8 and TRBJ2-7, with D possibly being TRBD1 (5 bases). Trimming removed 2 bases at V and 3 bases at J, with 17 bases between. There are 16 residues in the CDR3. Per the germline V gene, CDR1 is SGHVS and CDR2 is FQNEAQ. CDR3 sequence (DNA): TGTGCCAGCAGCTTAAATGGGGCGTCGGGTGGCTACGAGCAGTACTTC. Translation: CASSLNGASGGYEQYF.

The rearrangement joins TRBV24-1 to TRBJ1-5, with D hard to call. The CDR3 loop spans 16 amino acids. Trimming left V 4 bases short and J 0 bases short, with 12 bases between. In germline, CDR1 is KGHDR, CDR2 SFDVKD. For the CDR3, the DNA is TGTGCCACCAGTGACTCAGGACGGTATAGCAATCAGCCCCAGCATTTT. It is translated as CATSDSGRYSNQPQHF.

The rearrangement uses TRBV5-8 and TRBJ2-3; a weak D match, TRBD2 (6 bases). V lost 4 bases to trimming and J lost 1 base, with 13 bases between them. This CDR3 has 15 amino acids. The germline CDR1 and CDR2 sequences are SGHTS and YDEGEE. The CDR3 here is CASSGWEDRTDTQYF. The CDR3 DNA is TGTGCCAGCAGCGGATGGGAGGATCGCACAGATACGCAGTATTTT.